The rows below give T cell receptor beta chains drawn from one sample of a study of T cell responses to AZD1222 COVID-19 vaccine. Repertoires were generated with immunoSEQ multiplex PCR, while TCRdb's copy carries only in-frame clones and drops some. Of under 200,000 clones listed, around 87% were seen once; the top ten hold under 3.5%. The source was peripheral blood, collected on day 0 of MenACWY control vaccination. These receptors were collected from an adult in good health. The CDR3 runs from the conserved cysteine through the conserved F or W. D genes are given only for firm matches. Rows may omit the clone size; those that give it use once, few, many or a size class.

CDR3 DNA	CDR3 protein	CDR3 length	clone size	V gene	J gene	D gene
TGTGCCAGCTCACCTTCTAGCGGGCGTACCGGGGAGCTGTTTTTT	CASSPSSGRTGELFF	15	once	TRBV18	TRBJ2-2	TRBD2
TGCGCCAGCAGTCTTGGCTGGGGTAGCTCCTACAATGAGCAGTTCTTC	CASSLGWGSSYNEQFF	16	NA	TRBV5-1	TRBJ2-1	NA
TGTGCCAGCAGCTTCCGGGACGGGAATGAAAAACTGTTTTTT	CASSFRDGNEKLFF	14	NA	TRBV5-4	TRBJ1-4	NA
TGTGCCAGTAGTACCCAAGGACAGGGAGCCTACGAGCAGTACTTC	CASSTQGQGAYEQYF	15	few	TRBV19	TRBJ2-7	TRBD1
TGTGCCAGCAGCTTAGGAGGACCCCTCCACTTT	CASSLGGPLHF	11	NA	TRBV7-9	TRBJ1-6	NA
TGTGCCAGCACCGGAGAAGTGGGACAGGCGAACACCGGGGAGCTGTTTTTT	CASTGEVGQANTGELFF	17	NA	TRBV28	TRBJ2-2	TRBD1
TGTGCCAGCAGCTCGGGGCGACTAGCCTTGGAGACCCAGTACTTC	CASSSGRLALETQYF	15	NA	TRBV11-1	TRBJ2-5	TRBD2
TGTGCCAGCAGTTTATCTTCCGGACAGGGTATTTACACCGGGGAGCTGTTTTTT	CASSLSSGQGIYTGELFF	18	NA	TRBV27	TRBJ2-2	TRBD1
TGTGCCAGCAGCCAAGAGGGCACGAGGGGGGCGCGGGCCAAAAACATTCAGTACTTC	CASSQEGTRGARAKNIQYF	19	NA	TRBV4-2	TRBJ2-4	NA
TGTGCCACCAGTCCTATAAGCGGGGGCGGTGAAAAACTGTTTTTT	CATSPISGGGEKLFF	15	NA	TRBV15	TRBJ1-4	NA
TGTGCCACCAGTGATTTTGCACAGCGGAACACCGGGGAGCTGTTTTTT	CATSDFAQRNTGELFF	16	NA	TRBV24-1	TRBJ2-2	NA
TGTGCCAGCAGCTTAAGTCAGGGGCGGGAGACCCAGTACTTC	CASSLSQGRETQYF	14	NA	TRBV7-3	TRBJ2-5	NA
TGTGCCAGCAGTCTAGAGTTGAATCTATACTACGAGCAGTACTTC	CASSLELNLYYEQYF	15	NA	TRBV28	TRBJ2-7	NA
TGTGCCAGCAGCCAAGCGGAGTCGAGCGGTAGTGAAGCTTTCTTT	CASSQAESSGSEAFF	15	NA	TRBV4-2	TRBJ1-1	NA
TGCGCCAGCAGTGGACCCCGCCAGGTACGCGCCAGCTCCTACGAGCAGTACTTC	CASSGPRQVRASSYEQYF	18	NA	TRBV10-1	TRBJ2-7	NA
TGTGCCAGCAGTTTAAGGGACTACGAGCAGTACTTC	CASSLRDYEQYF	12	NA	TRBV12-3/TRBV12-4	TRBJ2-7	NA
TGTGCCATCAAGGGGGAGGGAGGCCGACAATACGAGCAGTACTTC	CAIKGEGGRQYEQYF	15	NA	TRBV10-3	TRBJ2-7	NA
TGTGCCAGTAGTAACCGACAGGGGACAGATACGCAGTATTTT	CASSNRQGTDTQYF	14	once	TRBV19	TRBJ2-3	TRBD1
TGTGCCATCAGTGAGGGGGCCTACGAGCAGTACTTC	CAISEGAYEQYF	12	NA	TRBV10-3	TRBJ2-7	NA
TGTGCCAGCAGTCAAGGGGCGCGGAACACCATATATTTT	CASSQGARNTIYF	13	NA	TRBV28	TRBJ1-3	NA
TGTGCCAGTAGTACGGACGGCAGCTCCTATAATTCACCCCTCCACTTT	CASSTDGSSYNSPLHF	16	NA	TRBV19	TRBJ1-6	NA
TGTGCCAGCAGCGGACTAGCGGGGGTAACAAATACACAGTATTTT	CASSGLAGVTNTQYF	15	NA	TRBV6-5	TRBJ2-3	TRBD2
TGCAGCGTTGTCCGGACAGAGACCTACGAGCAGTACTTC	CSVVRTETYEQYF	13	NA	TRBV29-1	TRBJ2-7	NA
TGTGCCAGCAAGAAGGACAGGAGGGGCTATGGCTACACCTTC	CASKKDRRGYGYTF	14	few	TRBV7-9	TRBJ1-2	TRBD1
TGTGCCAGCAGCCAAGAGTCCGGGACAGGGGGTGCCACGCAGTATTTT	CASSQESGTGGATQYF	16	NA	TRBV4-2	TRBJ2-3	TRBD1
TGTGCCAGCAGCTCGGACATTGGGGGGAGGTATTTGTACAATGAGCAGTTCTTC	CASSSDIGGRYLYNEQFF	18	NA	TRBV7-9	TRBJ2-1	NA
TGTGCCAGCAGCTTAGGGTCTGACAGGGGCTATAATTCACCCCTCCACTTT	CASSLGSDRGYNSPLHF	17	few	TRBV7-2	TRBJ1-6	TRBD1
TGTGCCAGCAGCACGAACCGGGACAGGGCCCCCTTTTCTGGCGAGCAGTACTTC	CASSTNRDRAPFSGEQYF	18	NA	TRBV7-9	TRBJ2-7	TRBD1
TGTGCCAGCGGCCGGGACAGGGGGGACCAGCCCCAGCATTTT	CASGRDRGDQPQHF	14	NA	TRBV3-1/TRBV3-2	TRBJ1-5	TRBD1
TGCAGCGGTGAAACAGGGAACTATGGCTACACCTTC	CSGETGNYGYTF	12	NA	TRBV29-1	TRBJ1-2	NA
TGTGCCAGCAGTGCGACAGGGGGCGCCTCCCCCTTCTATGGCTACACCTTC	CASSATGGASPFYGYTF	17	NA	TRBV27	TRBJ1-2	TRBD1
TGCAGCGTTGAGATGGCTACAACTAATGAAAAACTGTTTTTT	CSVEMATTNEKLFF	14	NA	TRBV29-1	TRBJ1-4	NA
TGTGCCAGTAGTATGCCCGGGCGAACTGAAGCTTTCTTT	CASSMPGRTEAFF	13	NA	TRBV19	TRBJ1-1	NA
TGTGCCAGCAGTACCCGCTCTGGAAACACCATATATTTT	CASSTRSGNTIYF	13	NA	TRBV27	TRBJ1-3	NA
TGTGCCACGCAGGGAGATAGCAATCAGCCCCAGCATTTT	CATQGDSNQPQHF	13	NA	TRBV24-1	TRBJ1-5	NA
TGTGCCAGCAGTCCCTTCTCGGGGGCCTACGAGCAGTACTTC	CASSPFSGAYEQYF	14	NA	TRBV27	TRBJ2-7	NA